The TCR beta chain under discussion was sequenced for a study of T cells in Graves' hyperthyroidism and ophthalmopathy. Study-level points and caveats: Ophthalmopathy got predicted by the model a median roughly 6.1 months before its onset. The blood repertoire included most of the expanded thyroid clonotypes above 0.001.

This clonotype was seen repeatedly, ten times or more. Its antigen is still unknown. Orbital computed tomography and thyroid ultrasound, together with serum TRAb and thyroxine and clinical symptoms, were used for diagnoses. RNA transcripts were the template for amplifying TCR beta CDR3 regions. HTBI primers were used for first-round RT-PCR of the TCR CDR3. TCRdb itself ran the multiplex PCR reads through MiXCR, one entry per CDR3 protein. The data show 400,000 or so distinct CDR3 sequences, with approximately 15% seen just once and around 20% held by the top ten. J gave up 3 bases and V 5 bases, and 8 bases lay outside the gene matches. This CDR3 has 16 amino acids. Germline V gene sequence: CDR1 SGHTA, CDR2 FQGNSA.

Sequenced: blood. The J gene is TRBJ2-2, the V gene TRBV7-2, with 8 bases identical to TRBD1. The sequence was obtained from a woman aged 25 to 39 with Graves' ophthalmopathy. The CDR3 spells CASSPTGVYYTGELFF. CDR3 bases: TGTGCCAGCAGCCCGACAGGGGTCTACTACACCGGGGAGCTGTTTTTT.